The clone carrying this T cell receptor (beta chain) was found a few times. Its antigen is still unknown. This record belongs to a study of human T cells and chemical hapten exposure. Regarding the study as a whole: TCRs exceeding 1 in 1000 frequency stayed unchanged with DPC sensitization.

Single cDNA molecules in the library carried unique molecular identifiers attached during preparation. TCRdb recomputed calls from the 5' RACE reads with MiXCR, one row per CDR3 protein. Counted here are about 80,000 distinct CDR3 sequences, around a sixth occurring once; the ten biggest clones make up about 6.8%. The CDR3 length is 17 residues. CDR1 and CDR2 from the germline V gene are DFQATT and SNEGSKA (reference sequence). V trimming: 0 bases; J trimming: 0 bases; junction bases outside the gene matches: 8. Whole blood, unfractionated, served as the material for total RNA extraction. The TCR sequence derives from a female donor in good health. V is TRBV20-1 and J is TRBJ2-1; 7 positions agree with TRBD2. This CDR3 reads CSARDSAGDSSYNEQFF. The DNA of the CDR3 is TGCAGTGCTAGAGATAGCGCGGGGGATAGCTCCTACAATGAGCAGTTCTTC.